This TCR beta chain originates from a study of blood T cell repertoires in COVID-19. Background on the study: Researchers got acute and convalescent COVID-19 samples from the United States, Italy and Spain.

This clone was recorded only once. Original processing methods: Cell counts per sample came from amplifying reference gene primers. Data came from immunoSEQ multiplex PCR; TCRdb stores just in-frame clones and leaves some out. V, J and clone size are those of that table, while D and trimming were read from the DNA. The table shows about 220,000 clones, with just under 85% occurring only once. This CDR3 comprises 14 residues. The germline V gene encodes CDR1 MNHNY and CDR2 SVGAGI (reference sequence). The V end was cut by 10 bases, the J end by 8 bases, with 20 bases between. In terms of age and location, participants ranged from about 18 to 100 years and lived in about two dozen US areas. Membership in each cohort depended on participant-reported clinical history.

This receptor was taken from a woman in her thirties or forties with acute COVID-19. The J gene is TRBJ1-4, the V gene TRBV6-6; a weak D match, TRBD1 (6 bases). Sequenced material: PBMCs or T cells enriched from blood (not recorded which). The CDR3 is CATKGVGVPEKLFF. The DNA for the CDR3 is TGTGCCACCAAGGGGGTTGGGGTCCCCGAAAAACTGTTTTTT.